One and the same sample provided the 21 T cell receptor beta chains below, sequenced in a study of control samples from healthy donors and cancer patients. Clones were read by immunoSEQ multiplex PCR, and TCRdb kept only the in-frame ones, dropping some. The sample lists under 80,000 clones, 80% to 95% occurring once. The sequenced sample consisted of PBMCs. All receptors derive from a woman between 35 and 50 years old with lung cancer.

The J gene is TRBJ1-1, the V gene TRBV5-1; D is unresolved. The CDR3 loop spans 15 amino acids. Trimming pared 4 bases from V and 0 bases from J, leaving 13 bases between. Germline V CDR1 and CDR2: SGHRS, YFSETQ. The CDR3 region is CASSPRWRMNTEAFF. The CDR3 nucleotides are TGCGCCAGCAGCCCCAGATGGCGGATGAACACTGAAGCTTTCTTT.

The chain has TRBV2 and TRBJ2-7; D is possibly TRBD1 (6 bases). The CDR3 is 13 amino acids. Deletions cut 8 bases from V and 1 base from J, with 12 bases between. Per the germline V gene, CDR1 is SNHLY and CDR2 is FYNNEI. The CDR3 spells CASPGQQSYEQYF. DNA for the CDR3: TGTGCCAGCCCGGGACAACAGTCCTACGAGCAGTACTTC.

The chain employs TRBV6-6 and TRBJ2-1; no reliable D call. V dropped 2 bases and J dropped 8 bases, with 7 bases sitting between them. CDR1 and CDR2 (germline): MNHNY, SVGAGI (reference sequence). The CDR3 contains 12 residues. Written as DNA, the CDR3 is TGTGCCAGCAGTTACAAAGGGTATGAGCAGTTCTTC. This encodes CASSYKGYEQFF.

The CDR3 nucleotides are TGTGCCTGGAGTCGGGACAGACCCTATGGCTACACCTTC. Amino acid sequence: CAWSRDRPYGYTF. The chain links TRBV30 to TRBJ1-2, with 7 positions matching TRBD1. Trimming at V came to 2 bases and at J to 4 bases, leaving 4 bases not matched to a gene. CDR1 GTSNPN and CDR2 SVGIG come from the germline V gene (reference sequence). The CDR3 is made up of 13 amino acids.

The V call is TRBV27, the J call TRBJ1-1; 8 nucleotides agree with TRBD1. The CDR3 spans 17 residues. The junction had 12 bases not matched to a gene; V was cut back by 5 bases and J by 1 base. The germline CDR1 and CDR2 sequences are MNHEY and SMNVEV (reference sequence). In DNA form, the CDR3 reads TGTGCCAGCAGTGCCGACGACAGGGGAGGGCCGAACACTGAAGCTTTCTTT. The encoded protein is CASSADDRGGPNTEAFF.

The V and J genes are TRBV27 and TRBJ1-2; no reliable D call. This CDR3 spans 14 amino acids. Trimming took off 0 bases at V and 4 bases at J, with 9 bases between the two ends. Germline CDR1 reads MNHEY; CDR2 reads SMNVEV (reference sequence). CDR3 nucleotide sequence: TGTGCCAGCAGTTTATCAGGGAAAGGCTATGGCTACACCTTC. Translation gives CASSLSGKGYGYTF.

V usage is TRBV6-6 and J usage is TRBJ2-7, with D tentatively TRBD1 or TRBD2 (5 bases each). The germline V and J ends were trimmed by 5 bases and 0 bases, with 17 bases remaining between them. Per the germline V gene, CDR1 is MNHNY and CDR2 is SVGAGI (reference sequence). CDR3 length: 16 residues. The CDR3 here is CASSAGETQGSYEQYF. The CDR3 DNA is TGTGCCAGCAGTGCCGGGGAGACGCAGGGCTCCTACGAGCAGTACTTC.

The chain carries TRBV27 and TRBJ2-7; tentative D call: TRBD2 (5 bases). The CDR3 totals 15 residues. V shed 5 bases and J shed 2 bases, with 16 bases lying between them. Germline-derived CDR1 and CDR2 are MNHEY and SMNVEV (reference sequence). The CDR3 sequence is CASSREGGRTYEQYF. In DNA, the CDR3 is TGTGCCAGCAGTCGAGAGGGCGGCAGAACCTACGAGCAGTACTTC.

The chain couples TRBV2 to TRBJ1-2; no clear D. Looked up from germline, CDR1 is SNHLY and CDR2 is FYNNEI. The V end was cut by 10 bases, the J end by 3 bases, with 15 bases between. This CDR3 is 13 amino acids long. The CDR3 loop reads CAIWGGQDYGYTF. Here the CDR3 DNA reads TGTGCCATCTGGGGAGGGCAGGACTATGGCTACACCTTC.

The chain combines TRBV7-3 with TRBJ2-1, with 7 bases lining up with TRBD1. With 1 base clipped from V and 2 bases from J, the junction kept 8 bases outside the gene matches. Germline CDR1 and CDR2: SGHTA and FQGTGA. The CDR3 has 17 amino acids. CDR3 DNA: TGTGCCAGCAGCTTAAGTGAACAGGGGAGCCCCTACAATGAGCAGTTCTTC. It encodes CASSLSEQGSPYNEQFF.

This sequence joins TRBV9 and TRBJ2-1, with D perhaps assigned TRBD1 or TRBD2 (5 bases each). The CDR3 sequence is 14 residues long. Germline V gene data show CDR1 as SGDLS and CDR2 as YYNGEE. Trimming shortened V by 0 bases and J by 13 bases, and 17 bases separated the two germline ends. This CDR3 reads CASSVGGTQVNQFF. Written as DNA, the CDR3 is TGTGCCAGCAGCGTAGGTGGGACCCAAGTAAACCAGTTCTTC.

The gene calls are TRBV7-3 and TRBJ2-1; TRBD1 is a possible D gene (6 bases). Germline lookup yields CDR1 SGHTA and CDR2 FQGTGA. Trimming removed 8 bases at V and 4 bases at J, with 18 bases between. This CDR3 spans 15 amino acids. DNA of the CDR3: TGTGCCAGCGGCTCCGGGACACCGCAATACAATGAGCAGTTCTTC. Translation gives CASGSGTPQYNEQFF.

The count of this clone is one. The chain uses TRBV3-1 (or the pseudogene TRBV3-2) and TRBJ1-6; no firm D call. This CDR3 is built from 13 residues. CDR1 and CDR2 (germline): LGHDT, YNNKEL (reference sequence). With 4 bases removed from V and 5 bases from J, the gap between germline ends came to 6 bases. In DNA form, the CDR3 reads TGTGCCAGCAGCCTGGTCGATAATTCACCCCTCCACTTT. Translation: CASSLVDNSPLHF.

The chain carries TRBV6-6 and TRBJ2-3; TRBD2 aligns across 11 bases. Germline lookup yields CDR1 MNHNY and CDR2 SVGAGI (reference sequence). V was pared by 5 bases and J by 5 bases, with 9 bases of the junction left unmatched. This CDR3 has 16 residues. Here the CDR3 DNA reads TGTGCCAGCAGTCCCAGACTAGCGGGGACCGTAGATACGCAGTATTTT. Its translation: CASSPRLAGTVDTQYF.

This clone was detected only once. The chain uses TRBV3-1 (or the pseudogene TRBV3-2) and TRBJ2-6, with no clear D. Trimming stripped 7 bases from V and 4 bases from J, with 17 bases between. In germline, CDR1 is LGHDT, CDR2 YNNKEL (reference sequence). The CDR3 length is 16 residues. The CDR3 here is CASKGPSHSGANVLTF. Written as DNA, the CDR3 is TGTGCCAGCAAAGGACCTTCTCACTCGGGGGCCAACGTCCTGACTTTC.

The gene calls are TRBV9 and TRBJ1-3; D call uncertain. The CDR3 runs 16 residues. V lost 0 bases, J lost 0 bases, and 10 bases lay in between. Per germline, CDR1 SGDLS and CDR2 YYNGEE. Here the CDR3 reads CASSVDGPTSGNTIYF. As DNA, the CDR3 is TGTGCCAGCAGCGTAGACGGGCCCACCTCTGGAAACACCATATATTTT.

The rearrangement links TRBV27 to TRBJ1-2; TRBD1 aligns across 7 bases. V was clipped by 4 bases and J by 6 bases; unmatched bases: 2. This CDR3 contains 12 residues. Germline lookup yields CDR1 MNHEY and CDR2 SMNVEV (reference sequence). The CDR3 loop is CASSSTGDGYTF. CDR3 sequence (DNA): TGTGCCAGCAGTTCCACAGGGGATGGCTACACCTTC.

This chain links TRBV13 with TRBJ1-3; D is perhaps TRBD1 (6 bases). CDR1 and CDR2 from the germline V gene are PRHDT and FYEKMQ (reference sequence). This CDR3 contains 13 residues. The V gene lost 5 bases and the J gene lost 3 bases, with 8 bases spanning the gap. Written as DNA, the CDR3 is TGTGCCAGCAGCGGGGGGCTTGGAAACACCATATATTTT. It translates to CASSGGLGNTIYF.

The CDR3 nucleotides are TGTGCCAGCAGCTCAGGGACAGGGCACAATTCACCCCTCCACTTT. This gives the protein CASSSGTGHNSPLHF. V usage is TRBV11-2 and J usage is TRBJ1-6; TRBD1 agrees at 9 bases. Germline lookup yields CDR1 SGHAT and CDR2 FQNNGV. The trim removed 4 bases at V and 7 bases at J, leaving 5 bases unmatched. The CDR3 has 15 residues.

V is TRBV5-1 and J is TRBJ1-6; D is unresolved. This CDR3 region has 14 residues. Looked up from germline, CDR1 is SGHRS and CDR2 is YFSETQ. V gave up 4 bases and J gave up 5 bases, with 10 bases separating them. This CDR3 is CASSPSGDNSPLHF. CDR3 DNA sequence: TGCGCCAGCAGCCCCTCCGGGGATAATTCACCCCTCCACTTT.

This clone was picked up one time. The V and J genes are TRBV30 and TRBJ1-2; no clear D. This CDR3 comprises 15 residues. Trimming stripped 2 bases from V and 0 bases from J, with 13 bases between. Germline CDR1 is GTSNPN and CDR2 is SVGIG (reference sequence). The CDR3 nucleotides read TGTGCCTGGAGTCGAGCCGGTGGGACTAACTATGGCTACACCTTC. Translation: CAWSRAGGTNYGYTF.